Listed here are 22 T cell receptor beta chains from one sample, sequenced in a study of blood T cell repertoires in COVID-19 (dated by TCRdb to 2020 to 2022). Receptors were amplified or captured by the immunoSEQ multiplex PCR assay. The table comes from immuneACCESS by way of TCRdb, which keeps in-frame sequences with V and J called. Part of the clones is missing from these tables; in studies checked, under half for an unresolved V gene and the rest for unknown reasons. This sample is represented by about 430,000 clones; 70% to 90% of them were singletons. 1.2% to 1.5% of the sample belongs to the ten largest clones. Sequenced material: PBMCs or T cells enriched from blood (not recorded which). These receptors all come from a woman in her late teens or twenties who had been exposed to COVID-19.

This clone appeared once. This rearrangement joins TRBV6-6 to TRBJ2-1; the D gene is possibly TRBD2 (6 bases). V was trimmed by 6 bases and J by 4 bases, leaving 16 bases between them. In germline, CDR1 is MNHNY, CDR2 SVGAGI (reference sequence). The CDR3 is made up of 15 amino acids. The CDR3 sequence: CASSNLAPRYNEQFF. DNA of the CDR3: TGTGCCAGCAGCAATCTAGCGCCAAGGTACAATGAGCAGTTCTTC.

The chain links TRBV6-5 to TRBJ2-1; 11 positions agree with TRBD2. J gave up 8 bases and V 6 bases, and 9 bases lay outside the gene matches. There are 15 residues in the CDR3. CDR1 and CDR2 from the germline V gene are MNHEY and SVGAGI. The CDR3 reads CASSRRLAGNDEQFF. For the CDR3, the DNA is TGTGCCAGCAGCCGCCGACTAGCGGGGAACGATGAGCAGTTCTTC.

This clone was recorded a few times. This sequence joins TRBV12-2 and TRBJ2-7; the table gives TRBD1 as D, unverified against the DNA. TRBV12-2 is deemed a pseudogene. The CDR3 is 16 amino acids. CDR3 region: CASRSGQGTNTYEQYF. CDR3 in DNA: TGTGCAAGTCGCTCCGGACAGGGGACTAATACCTACGAGCAGTACTTC.

This chain connects TRBV4-1 to TRBJ2-7; 7 nucleotides match TRBD2. Germline-derived CDR1 and CDR2 are MGHRA and YSYEKL. The CDR3 loop spans 18 amino acids. V shed 0 bases, J shed 2 bases, and the junction held 13 bases outside the gene matches. The CDR3 DNA is TGCGCCAGCAGCCAAGATGATCGATGGGAGGGGAGCCCCTACGAGCAGTACTTC. Residues: CASSQDDRWEGSPYEQYF.

The chain recombines TRBV7-6 with TRBJ1-6, with 9 positions matching TRBD1. The CDR3 consists of 16 residues. After removal of 5 bases from V and 7 bases from J, the junction contained 9 bases not matched to a gene. CDR1 and CDR2 (germline): SGHVS, FNYEAQ. DNA of the CDR3: TGTGCCAGCAGCCCGAGGACAGGGGAGCTCAATTCACCCCTCCACTTT. Protein sequence: CASSPRTGELNSPLHF.

For the CDR3, the DNA is TGTGCCAGTAGTATTACTTGGAGCCCGACGAACACCGGGGAGCTGTTTTTT. This sequence encodes CASSITWSPTNTGELFF. This chain joins TRBV19 and TRBJ2-2; D is undetermined. The ends were cut back, 3 bases at V and 0 bases at J, with 14 bases in the middle. Germline CDR1 LNHDA, CDR2 SQIVND (reference sequence). This CDR3 region has 17 residues.

J is TRBJ2-1 and V is TRBV5-4, with D perhaps TRBD1 (6 bases). From germline, CDR1 is SGHNT and CDR2 YYREEE (reference sequence). With 5 bases removed from V and 2 bases from J, the gap between germline ends came to 8 bases. The length of the CDR3 is 13 residues. CDR3 region: CASRDRAYNEQFF. As DNA, the CDR3 is TGTGCCAGCAGGGACAGAGCCTACAATGAGCAGTTCTTC.

V is TRBV7-6 and J is TRBJ1-6; no definite D call. V gave up 2 bases and J gave up 7 bases, with 12 bases separating them. The CDR3 sequence is 15 residues long. Germline-derived CDR1 and CDR2 are SGHVS and FNYEAQ. This chain's CDR3 is CASSLSVGVNSPLHF. CDR3 nucleotides: TGTGCCAGCAGCTTAAGCGTTGGAGTAAATTCACCCCTCCACTTT.

The rearrangement uses TRBV6-5 and TRBJ1-1; 10 bases match TRBD1. This CDR3 is 14 amino acids long. The V segment lost 6 bases and the J segment 5 bases; nucleotides outside the gene matches: 6. Germline CDR1 MNHEY, CDR2 SVGAGI. CDR3 loop: CASSIGTGATEAFF. The CDR3 DNA reads as TGTGCCAGCAGCATCGGGACAGGGGCGACTGAAGCTTTCTTT.

This chain joins TRBV5-1 and TRBJ2-7; D not certain. The CDR3 is 14 amino acids. Trimming removed 4 bases from V and 5 bases from J, with 16 bases in between. Germline CDR1 is SGHRS and CDR2 is YFSETQ. Here the CDR3 DNA reads TGCGCCAGCAGCCTCCCTCAAAGTGTAGACGAGCAGTACTTC. This encodes CASSLPQSVDEQYF.

This clone has just a few counts. CDR3: CASSLGTGVSGNTIYF. DNA for the CDR3: TGTGCCAGCAGCTTAGGGACAGGGGTATCCGGAAACACCATATATTTT. The chain employs TRBV7-8 and TRBJ1-3; TRBD1 agrees at 9 bases. Germline V CDR1 and CDR2: SGHVS, FQNEAQ. The CDR3 runs 16 residues. The V segment lost 1 base and the J segment 4 bases; nucleotides outside the gene matches: 5.

This clone was counted only a few times. The genes are TRBV11-3 and TRBJ2-2; TRBD2 aligns across 7 bases. This CDR3 region has 16 residues. Germline trimming cut 1 base from V and 6 bases from J; bases unmatched to any gene: 8. Germline V gene data show CDR1 as SGHNT and CDR2 as YENEEA. CDR3 coding DNA: TGTGCCAGCAGCTTAGGGTTACGGACTAGTGCCGGGGAGCTGTTTTTT. Its protein product is CASSLGLRTSAGELFF.

The rearrangement joins TRBV28 to TRBJ1-1; the D is unclear. V shed 5 bases and J shed 1 base, with 14 bases lying between them. Germline V gene lookup returns CDR1 MDHEN and CDR2 SYDVKM. This CDR3 spans 15 amino acids. This CDR3 reads CASSQNGLANTEAFF. For the CDR3, the DNA is TGTGCCAGCAGTCAGAACGGACTGGCGAACACTGAAGCTTTCTTT.

This clone was seen just once. The chain is built from TRBV11-2 and TRBJ1-1; 8 bases match TRBD1. This CDR3 contains 14 residues. V trimming: 7 bases; J trimming: 2 bases; junction bases outside the gene matches: 6. Germline CDR1 and CDR2: SGHAT and FQNNGV. The CDR3 coding sequence is TGTGCCAGCACCTCAGGACAGGGCAACACTGAAGCTTTCTTT. Translated: CASTSGQGNTEAFF.

The rearrangement joins TRBV28 to TRBJ1-5, with 7 bases fitting TRBD1. Germline values: CDR1 MDHEN, CDR2 SYDVKM. This CDR3 is built from 15 residues. V dropped 6 bases and J dropped 6; count of bases not matched to a gene: 11. The CDR3 region is CASSLRTGLGQPQHF. CDR3 DNA: TGTGCCAGCAGCCTACGGACAGGTTTAGGTCAGCCCCAGCATTTT. Filled out from reference TRBV28 and TRBJ1-5, the complete variable domain reads DVKVTQSSRYLVKRTGEKVFLECVQDMDHENMFWYRQDPGLGLRLIYFSYDVKMKEKGDIPEGYSVSREKKERFSLILESASTNQTSMYLCASSLRTGLGQPQHFGDGTRLSIL.

The chain combines TRBV6-1 with TRBJ2-5; a possible D gene is TRBD1 (5 bases). The germline gives CDR1 MNHNS, CDR2 SASEGT. The CDR3 covers 16 residues. V lost 4 bases and J 0 bases, leaving 15 bases between the germline ends. CDR3 amino acids: CASSVLRVPNQETQYF. In DNA, the CDR3 is TGTGCCAGCAGTGTACTCAGGGTCCCAAACCAAGAGACCCAGTACTTC.

This clone has a single count. The chain joins TRBV9 to TRBJ1-6, with a tentative D call TRBD1 (5 bases). CDR1 and CDR2 (germline): SGDLS, YYNGEE. The CDR3 runs to 14 residues. V lost 5 bases and J lost 3, with 9 bases in between. The CDR3 sequence is CASSQGDYNSPLHF. The CDR3 coding sequence is TGTGCCAGCAGTCAGGGCGACTATAATTCACCCCTCCACTTT.

V usage is TRBV5-4 and J usage is TRBJ2-1; TRBD2 matches at 7 bases. Germline assignment: CDR1 SGHNT and CDR2 YYREEE (reference sequence). The CDR3 has 14 amino acids. Germline trimming cut 5 bases from V and 9 bases from J; bases unmatched to any gene: 11. The CDR3 loop reads CASREGRGSGEQFF. For the CDR3, the DNA is TGTGCCAGCAGGGAGGGGCGGGGGTCAGGTGAGCAGTTCTTC. Combining the CDR3 with reference TRBV5-4 and TRBJ2-1 gives the whole variable domain ETGVTQSPTHLIKTRGQQVTLRCSSQSGHNTVSWYQQALGQGPQFIFQYYREEENGRGNFPPRFSGLQFPNYSSELNVNALELDDSALYLCASREGRGSGEQFFGPGTRLTVL.

The chain recombines TRBV5-1 with TRBJ2-7, with 7 bases identical to TRBD1. Trimming at V came to 4 bases and at J to 5 bases, leaving 6 bases not matched to a gene. This CDR3 region has 13 residues. The germline V gene encodes CDR1 SGHRS and CDR2 YFSETQ. CDR3 sequence reads: CASSADRDDEQYF. The DNA of the CDR3 is TGCGCCAGCAGCGCCGACAGGGACGACGAGCAGTACTTC. Full variable domain (remainder filled in from reference TRBV5-1 and TRBJ2-7): KAGVTQTPRYLIKTRGQQVTLSCSPISGHRSVSWYQQTPGQGLQFLFEYFSETQRNKGNFPGRFSGRQFSNSRSEMNVSTLELGDSALYLCASSADRDDEQYFGPGTRLTVT.

The V gene is TRBV7-2, the J gene TRBJ1-2, with 7 bases that match TRBD1. The CDR3 spans 17 residues. V was pared by 2 bases and J by 0 bases, with 9 bases of the junction left unmatched. Per the germline V gene, CDR1 is SGHTA and CDR2 is FQGNSA. The CDR3 DNA reads TGTGCCAGCAGCTTAATGGGACAGCCGGACCCTAACTATGGCTACACCTTC. Its protein is CASSLMGQPDPNYGYTF.

Remarks on this clone: Other nucleotide sequences in the sample specify the same CDR3. V usage is TRBV29-1 and J usage is TRBJ2-5, with 9 bases that match TRBD1. Trimming at V came to 7 bases and at J to 1 base, leaving 1 base not matched to a gene. Germline values: CDR1 SQVTM, CDR2 ANQGSEA. The CDR3 covers 12 residues. The CDR3 sequence: CSGGQGQETQYF. CDR3 DNA: TGCAGCGGGGGACAGGGCCAAGAGACCCAGTACTTC.

CDR3 amino acids: CSVQAERVYTQYF. The CDR3 DNA sequence: TGCAGCGTACAGGCCGAAAGGGTCTATACGCAGTATTTT. This chain connects TRBV29-1 to TRBJ2-3, with D perhaps TRBD1 (5 bases). CDR1 is SQVTM and CDR2 is ANQGSEA in the germline V gene. V was shortened by 6 bases and J by 7 bases, with 17 bases between the two germline ends. CDR3 size: 13 residues.